Sequencing of this T cell receptor (beta chain) was carried out in a study of T cell repertoires in cytomegalovirus infection. Study at large: Public TCR beta signatures marked donors with CMV infection and the matching HLA.

From the reads, TCRdb called clonotypes with MiXCR, one entry per CDR3 protein. The data contain under 600,000 distinct CDR3 sequences, 16% of them singletons. The CDR3 runs to 17 residues. V trimming: 0 bases; J trimming: 3 bases; junction bases outside the gene matches: 11. Germline CDR1 is GTSNPN and CDR2 is SVGIG (reference sequence). J is TRBJ2-7 and V is TRBV30; TRBD2 aligns across 10 bases. Material for sequencing was CD8+ T cells from PBMCs. This TCR came from a human donor in good health (CMV status not recorded). Some clones in this sample may be carry-over from other donors' samples. In DNA form, the CDR3 reads TGTGCCTGGAGTGTAATAGGGGCTAGCGGGAGATTCTACGAGCAGTACTTC. Translating it yields CAWSVIGASGRFYEQYF. The full variable domain, completed using reference TRBV30 and TRBJ2-7, is SQTIHQWPATLVQPVGSPLSLECTVEGTSNPNLYWYRQAAGRGLQLLFYSVGIGQISSEVPQNLSASRPQDRQFILSSKKLLLSDSGFYLCAWSVIGASGRFYEQYFGPGTRLTVT.